These T cell receptor beta chains were read from a single sample in a study of blood T cell repertoires in COVID-19. The method was immunoSEQ multiplex PCR; TCRdb's version includes in-frame clones alone and lacks a portion of them. The sample carries tens of thousands of clones, about 91% recorded once. Source material: peripheral blood. The receptors originated from a man in his sixties with acute or convalescent COVID-19. Both conserved end residues are part of each CDR3. The D gene is left open where the match is weak. Clone sizes are given selectively: once, few, many, or a class where the clone is expanded.

>TRBJ2-5|TRBD1|NA|TRBV6-5
CASSPPGQGPPQYF
TGTGCCAGCAGTCCTCCGGGACAGGGCCCACCCCAGTACTTC
>TRBJ1-5|NA|NA|TRBV19
CATDAGYSNQPQHF
TGTGCCACCGACGCAGGTTATAGCAATCAGCCCCAGCATTTT
>TRBJ1-5|TRBD1|NA|TRBV29-1
CSVAAQGDNQPQHF
TGCAGCGTTGCCGCTCAGGGGGACAATCAGCCCCAGCATTTT
>TRBJ1-2|TRBD1|NA|TRBV12-3/TRBV12-4
CASRGQGAIGYTF
TGTGCCAGCAGGGGACAGGGGGCTATTGGCTACACCTTC
>TRBJ2-6|TRBD1|NA|TRBV28
CASSLLRRTGSGANVLTF
TGTGCCAGCAGTCTACTACGGAGGACAGGGTCTGGGGCCAACGTCCTGACTTTC
>TRBJ2-7|TRBD2|NA|TRBV6-5
CASSNMGLAYEQYF
TGTGCCAGCAGCAATATGGGACTAGCGTACGAGCAGTACTTC
>TRBJ1-1|NA|once|TRBV5-4
CASSLDSLMNTEAFF
TGTGCCAGCAGCCTCGACAGCCTCATGAACACTGAAGCTTTCTTT
>TRBJ1-5|NA|NA|TRBV2
CASNTLAQPQHF
TGTGCCAGCAATACGCTAGCGCAGCCCCAGCATTTT
>TRBJ2-5|TRBD1|NA|TRBV28
CASSELGQGVSETQYF
TGTGCCAGCAGTGAATTAGGGCAGGGGGTGTCAGAGACCCAGTACTTC
>TRBJ2-2|NA|NA|TRBV5-1
CASSEQNANTGELFF
TGCGCCAGCAGCGAACAGAACGCGAACACCGGGGAGCTGTTTTTT
>TRBJ2-2|TRBD2|NA|TRBV10-3
CAISETSLAENTGELFF
TGTGCCATCAGTGAAACGTCACTAGCGGAGAACACCGGGGAGCTGTTTTTT
>TRBJ1-1|NA|few|TRBV7-2
CASSSPYATAGPLNTEAFF
TGTGCCAGCAGCTCACCATACGCGACCGCGGGGCCTCTGAACACTGAAGCTTTCTTT
>TRBJ2-5|TRBD1|NA|TRBV14
CASSQVRGQGEETQYF
TGTGCCAGCAGCCAAGTCAGGGGACAGGGAGAAGAGACCCAGTACTTC
>TRBJ1-2|NA|NA|TRBV4-3
CASSQAPGRANYGYTF
TGCGCCAGCAGCCAAGCCCCCGGCAGGGCTAACTATGGCTACACCTTC
>TRBJ2-7|TRBD1|NA|TRBV9
CASSDHDRGAYEQYF
TGTGCCAGCAGCGACCACGACAGGGGAGCCTACGAGCAGTACTTC
>TRBJ2-7|NA|few|TRBV6-2/TRBV6-3
CASSYSRDYEQYF
TGTGCCAGCAGTTATTCCAGGGACTACGAGCAGTACTTC
>TRBJ2-7|NA|NA|TRBV6-2/TRBV6-3
CASSYSAGYEQYF
TGTGCCAGCAGTTACTCGGCTGGCTACGAGCAGTACTTC
>TRBJ1-4|NA|once|TRBV5-1
CASSLYRATNEKLFF
TGCGCCAGCAGCTTGTACAGGGCAACTAATGAAAAACTGTTTTTT
>TRBJ1-2|TRBD1|NA|TRBV7-9
CASSTRQGPSFYGYTF
TGTGCCAGCAGCACCAGACAGGGGCCCTCCTTTTATGGCTACACCTTC